The rows below give T cell receptor beta chains drawn from one sample of a study of blood T cell repertoires in COVID-19. Libraries were prepared by immunoSEQ multiplex PCR; TCRdb keeps only in-frame clonotypes and omits some of them. The sample consists of approximately 98,000 clones, over 75% of them appearing once. Specimen: peripheral blood. These receptors were taken from an elderly woman with acute or convalescent COVID-19. Each CDR3 is given with its conserved first and last residue. The D gene is left open where the match is weak. Rows may omit the clone size; those that give it use once, few, many or a size class.

>NA|TRBV30|TRBJ1-1|once
TGTGCCTGGAGTGTAAAAGGGGTTTCTAGGAACACTGAAGCTTTCTTT
CAWSVKGVSRNTEAFF
>NA|TRBV3-1/TRBV3-2|TRBJ1-5|NA
TGTGCCAGCAGCCAGGGAGAAAATCAGCCCCAGCATTTT
CASSQGENQPQHF
>TRBD1|TRBV6-6|TRBJ2-2|NA
TGTGCCAGCAGTGCGACAGGGTCTGACGGGGAGCTGTTTTTT
CASSATGSDGELFF
>NA|TRBV3-1/TRBV3-2|TRBJ1-3|NA
TGTGCCAGCAGCCAGGGGACATCCCTTAGAGGATACACCATATATTTT
CASSQGTSLRGYTIYF
>TRBD1|TRBV5-3|TRBJ1-2|NA
TGTGCCAGAAGCTTAAATCCTCAGGGGGCCATTAGCTATGGCTACACCTTC
CARSLNPQGAISYGYTF
>NA|TRBV2|TRBJ2-7|NA
TGTGCCAGCACTCGCGCCAGGGGAATCTACGAGCAGTACTTC
CASTRARGIYEQYF
>NA|TRBV7-2|TRBJ2-6|once
TGTGCCAGCAGCTTACAGGGACAAACCTCTGGGGCCAACGTCCTGACTTTC
CASSLQGQTSGANVLTF
>NA|TRBV5-6|TRBJ2-5|once
TGTGCCAGCACCCCTAGGTGGATACAAGAGACCCAGTACTTC
CASTPRWIQETQYF
>TRBD2|TRBV7-6|TRBJ2-3|NA
TGTGCCAGCAGCTCAGTTAGCGGGGCCCGTCAGGATACGCAGTATTTT
CASSSVSGARQDTQYF
>TRBD1|TRBV29-1|TRBJ1-1|NA
TGCAGCGTCGAGGACAGGATGAACACTGAAGCTTTCTTT
CSVEDRMNTEAFF
>NA|TRBV7-2|TRBJ2-1|NA
TGTGCCAGCAGCTTGGCGCCCGGGCCGGGGAATGAGCAGTTCTTC
CASSLAPGPGNEQFF
>NA|TRBV19|TRBJ1-1|NA
TGTGCCAGTAGTACTATACAGGGAAACACTGAAGCTTTCTTT
CASSTIQGNTEAFF
>TRBD2|TRBV7-6|TRBJ2-3|NA
TGTGCCAGCAGCTTAACCGGGACTAGCGGGGGGGCCACAGATACGCAGTATTTT
CASSLTGTSGGATDTQYF
>TRBD1|TRBV28|TRBJ1-1|NA
TGTGCCAGCAGTGCCCGGGACAGGGGGCGCGTTCACACTGAAGCTTTCTTT
CASSARDRGRVHTEAFF
>NA|TRBV5-1|TRBJ1-5|NA
TGCGCCAGCAGCTTGGGGCCTTATAGCAATCAGCCCCAGCATTTT
CASSLGPYSNQPQHF
>TRBD1|TRBV28|TRBJ1-1|NA
TGTGCCAGCAGTGGAGGGGGCTCGAACACTGAAGCTTTCTTT
CASSGGGSNTEAFF
>NA|TRBV7-2|TRBJ1-1|NA
TGTGCCAGCAGCTCTCAAGCGAACACTGAAGCTTTCTTT
CASSSQANTEAFF
>TRBD1|TRBV14|TRBJ1-6|NA
TGTGCCAGCAGCTACAGGGGGCAAGGGTCACCCCTCCACTTT
CASSYRGQGSPLHF
>TRBD2|TRBV10-2|TRBJ2-3|NA
TGCGCCAGCATTGCAGCGGGGGGCCTTCATACGCAGTATTTT
CASIAAGGLHTQYF
>TRBD1|TRBV29-1|TRBJ2-7|NA
TGCAGCGTTGACGCACAGGGGTCCTACGAGCAGTACTTC
CSVDAQGSYEQYF
>NA|TRBV10-3|TRBJ2-1|NA
TGTGCCATCAGTGAAGCCGTCGGGGCCGGGGGACGCTACAATGAGCAGTTCTTC
CAISEAVGAGGRYNEQFF
>NA|TRBV5-1|TRBJ2-5|NA
TGCGCCAGCAGCGCCTCCGGGAGCGCGGAGACCCAGTACTTC
CASSASGSAETQYF
>NA|TRBV5-4|TRBJ1-2|NA
TGTGCCAGCAGCGTAGGGAGCTTCCCGGGGGGCTACACCTTC
CASSVGSFPGGYTF
>NA|TRBV7-9|TRBJ1-6|once
TGTGCCAGCAGCTTCGGGGACTTAAATTCACCCCTCCACTTT
CASSFGDLNSPLHF
>TRBD1|TRBV13|TRBJ1-2|few
TGTGCCAGCAGCACCCGGACAGGGAAAAACTATGGCTACACCTTC
CASSTRTGKNYGYTF
>NA|TRBV18|TRBJ1-2|NA
TGTGCCAGCTCACCTCTGGATGGACAGCTCTATGGCTACACCTTC
CASSPLDGQLYGYTF
>TRBD1|TRBV19|TRBJ2-3|NA
TGTGCCAGTAGTGGCCGGGACAGGGTGTCAGATACGCAGTATTTT
CASSGRDRVSDTQYF
>NA|TRBV3-1/TRBV3-2|TRBJ2-2|NA
TGTGCCAGCAGCCACCTGGGCAGCGGAACGAACACCGGGGAGCTGTTTTTT
CASSHLGSGTNTGELFF